One and the same sample provided the 18 T cell receptor beta chains below, sequenced in a study of regulatory T cells in long-lasting Graves disease. Time point described: newly diagnosed GD, antithyroid drugs for less than 3 months. PBMCs were the source of the RNA used for TCR sequencing. Assembly of TCR beta libraries relied on iRepertoire HTBI primers together with Arm-PCR of CDR3 regions. TCRdb independently ran MiXCR on the multiplex PCR reads; one entry per CDR3 protein. The profile shows 400,000 to 500,000 distinct CDR3 sequences, roughly 15% of them singletons. The sample was also reused in another study, on T cells in Graves' hyperthyroidism and ophthalmopathy.

Material: peripheral blood mononuclear cells (PBMCs), obtained at new diagnosis, from a patient treated with antithyroid drugs. The receptors were sampled from a woman in her forties or fifties with Graves disease.

This clonotype has more than one count but fewer than ten. CDR3 in amino acids: CATNSGRAVNEQFF. CDR3 DNA sequence: TGTGCCACCAATAGCGGGAGGGCCGTGAATGAGCAGTTCTTC. The chain employs TRBV19 and TRBJ2-1, with TRBD2 identical over 11 bases. J gave up 7 bases and V 10 bases, and 9 bases lay outside the gene matches. Germline V CDR1 and CDR2: LNHDA, SQIVND (reference sequence). There are 14 residues in the CDR3.

This clonotype appeared a few times. This rearrangement joins TRBV6-1 to TRBJ2-1; 9 bases agree with TRBD2. The CDR3 spans 15 residues. The ends lost 6 bases at V and 2 bases at J; junction bases unmatched: 5. Germline V gives CDR1 MNHNS, CDR2 SASEGT. Here the CDR3 reads CASRQLAGPYNEQFF. The CDR3 nucleotides read TGTGCCAGCAGGCAACTAGCGGGCCCCTACAATGAGCAGTTCTTC.

This clonotype was seen a handful of times. The CDR3 reads CASSIQGNFYEQYF. The CDR3 DNA reads as TGTGCCAGTAGTATACAGGGAAATTTCTACGAGCAGTACTTC. The chain uses TRBV19 and TRBJ2-7, with D possibly matching TRBD1 (5 bases). CDR1 LNHDA and CDR2 SQIVND come from the germline V gene (reference sequence). Trimming took off 2 bases at V and 3 bases at J, with 11 bases between the two ends. This CDR3 has 14 residues.

At least ten counts were recorded for this clonotype. The CDR3 DNA reads as TGTGCTAGTGGTCCGGGGACGTTTAGCACAGATACGCAGTATTTT. This codes for CASGPGTFSTDTQYF. The gene calls are TRBV12-5 and TRBJ2-3; D may match TRBD1 or TRBD2 (5 bases each). The V end lost 5 bases, the J end lost 0 bases, and 12 bases lay between the germline ends. Germline lookup yields CDR1 LGHNT and CDR2 FRNRAP. CDR3 size: 15 residues.

This clonotype was seen repeatedly, ten times or more. The gene calls are TRBV27 and TRBJ2-7; D is uncertain. Looked up from germline, CDR1 is MNHEY and CDR2 is SMNVEV (reference sequence). This CDR3 is built from 9 residues. The germline V and J ends were trimmed by 8 bases and 9 bases, with 8 bases remaining between them. Here the CDR3 reads CASVNGQYF. CDR3 DNA: TGTGCCAGCGTGAACGGGCAGTACTTC.

The genes are TRBV4-1 and TRBJ1-1; D uncertain. Germline assignment: CDR1 MGHRA and CDR2 YSYEKL. Trimming removed 4 bases from V and 0 bases from J, with 15 bases in between. This CDR3 is built from 16 residues. CDR3 protein: CASSPIGTVMNTEAFF. CDR3 in DNA: TGCGCCAGCAGCCCTATAGGAACAGTAATGAACACTGAAGCTTTCTTT.

The V and J genes are TRBV10-3 and TRBJ2-1; 8 nucleotides align to TRBD2. Trimming cost V 2 bases and J 7 bases; bases outside gene matches: 7. CDR3 size: 15 residues. Looked up from germline, CDR1 is ENHRY and CDR2 is SYGVKD. For the CDR3, the DNA is TGTGCCATCAGTGAGAAGGTCGGGAGGGGGAATGAGCAGTTCTTC. Protein sequence: CAISEKVGRGNEQFF.

This clonotype was found a few times. This chain connects TRBV20-1 to TRBJ2-7, with TRBD2 matching 14 bases. In germline, CDR1 is DFQATT, CDR2 SNEGSKA (reference sequence). V was pared by 3 bases and J by 9 bases, with 16 bases of the junction left unmatched. The CDR3 runs 17 residues. CDR3 DNA: TGCAGTGCTAGGGGGACTAGCGGGAGTTCAGCTGAGGGGGGGCAGTACTTC. It yields the protein CSARGTSGSSAEGGQYF.

In its sample, this clonotype was seen many times. The chain uses TRBV24-1 and TRBJ2-1; D perhaps matches TRBD1 (6 bases). CDR3 length equals 14 residues. The V and J ends lost 4 bases and 2 bases respectively, with 8 bases between them. Germline assignment: CDR1 KGHDR and CDR2 SFDVKD. CDR3 DNA: TGTGCCACCAGTGACACAGGGACCTACAATGAGCAGTTCTTC. It codes for CATSDTGTYNEQFF.

In this sample, this clonotype turned up a few times. The genes are TRBV19 and TRBJ2-2, with a tentative D call TRBD1 (6 bases). This CDR3 comprises 14 residues. The V end was cut by 3 bases, the J end by 7 bases, with 12 bases between. Per germline, CDR1 LNHDA and CDR2 SQIVND (reference sequence). DNA of the CDR3: TGTGCCAGTAGTATTGGGACATCTGGCGGGGAGCTGTTTTTT. Translated: CASSIGTSGGELFF.

This clonotype was observed a handful of times. The rearrangement joins TRBV19 to TRBJ2-1; 7 bases line up with TRBD2. The CDR3 runs to 17 residues. CDR1 and CDR2 (germline): LNHDA, SQIVND (reference sequence). Germline trimming cut 5 bases from V and 2 bases from J; bases unmatched to any gene: 12. DNA for the CDR3: TGTGCCAGTAGTGAACAAAGCGGGGTTGGTCCCTACAATGAGCAGTTCTTC. Its translation: CASSEQSGVGPYNEQFF.

There are many counts of this clonotype. The rearrangement uses TRBV28 and TRBJ1-1; D call uncertain. The CDR3 is 11 residues long. The V gene lost 10 bases and the J gene lost 10 bases, with 16 bases spanning the gap. Germline CDR1 MDHEN, CDR2 SYDVKM. The CDR3, as DNA: TGTGCCATCCCCCGGAGGGCAGGAGCTTTCTTT. This gives the protein CAIPRRAGAFF.

This clonotype was seen ten or more times. CDR3 in DNA: TGTGCCACACTTGGGACAGCGCCGGGACTAGCGGGAGAGGGGGCCGGGGAGCTGTTTTTT. It is translated as CATLGTAPGLAGEGAGELFF. The V call is TRBV7-3, the J call TRBJ2-2, with 14 bases fitting TRBD2. Per the germline V gene, CDR1 is SGHTA and CDR2 is FQGTGA. Trimming took 10 bases from V and 6 from J; bases not matched to a gene: 22. The CDR3 length is 20 residues.

The J gene is TRBJ1-3, the V gene TRBV6-1; the D gene is possibly TRBD1 (6 bases). CDR1 and CDR2 (germline): MNHNS, SASEGT. V was shortened by 5 bases and J by 0 bases, with 11 bases between the two germline ends. This CDR3 region has 15 residues. Written as DNA, the CDR3 is TGTGCCAGCAGTCACGCGACAGGCTCTGGAAACACCATATATTTT. This translates into CASSHATGSGNTIYF.

This clonotype was counted many times. J is TRBJ1-5 and V is TRBV13; D might be TRBD1 (5 bases). V gave up 3 bases and J gave up 6 bases, with 12 bases separating them. CDR1 and CDR2 (germline): PRHDT, FYEKMQ (reference sequence). The CDR3 is 14 amino acids. In DNA form, the CDR3 reads TGTGCCAGCAGCTTTGGCAGGGATGGTCAGCCCCAGCATTTT. Protein: CASSFGRDGQPQHF.

A few counts support this clonotype. The chain is built from TRBV11-3 and TRBJ2-7; 8 bases line up with TRBD1. This CDR3 contains 14 residues. The V gene's germline CDR1 is SGHNT and CDR2 YENEEA. The V segment lost 6 bases and the J segment 5 bases; nucleotides outside the gene matches: 9. The CDR3 DNA reads as TGTGCCAGCAGTAGCCGACAGGGGCCCCACGAGCAGTACTTC. It is translated as CASSSRQGPHEQYF.

This clonotype was detected ten times or more. The V gene is TRBV27, the J gene TRBJ1-1; no definite D call. CDR1 and CDR2 from the germline V gene are MNHEY and SMNVEV (reference sequence). This CDR3 is 11 amino acids long. Deletions cut 4 bases from V and 10 bases from J, with 10 bases between. As DNA, the CDR3 is TGTGCCAGCAGTTCCCACCGGGGAGCTTTCTTT. Protein: CASSSHRGAFF.

This clonotype was recorded many times. The chain recombines TRBV3-1 with TRBJ2-1; D not certain. V was trimmed by 4 bases and J by 5 bases, leaving 12 bases between them. The CDR3 is 14 amino acids. Germline CDR1 is LGHDT and CDR2 is YNNKEL (reference sequence). As DNA, the CDR3 is TGTGCCAGCAGCCTCGGACCTGTCGACAATGAGCAGTTCTTC. This translates into CASSLGPVDNEQFF.